Sequencing of this T cell receptor beta chain was carried out in a study of Graves' ophthalmopathy and Graves' hyperthyroidism. Amplifying from RNA transcripts, the study obtained TCR beta CDR3 regions. After a first-round RT-PCR with HTBI primers, a second-round multiplex PCR was run. MiXCR was run by TCRdb on the multiplex PCR reads, yielding one entry per CDR3 protein. This repertoire shows about 480,000 distinct CDR3 sequences, under 15% found once; its top ten account for about a tenth. Under 3 months in duration, the ophthalmopathy in affected donors had moderate-to-severe activity, CAS ≥3 and NOSPECS ≥4. This clonotype was observed many times. The target antigen is unknown. Study-wide results and caveats: Also, most clonotypes expanded in the thyroid above 0.001 frequency appeared in blood. Forecasting of ophthalmopathy progression by the model achieved roughly 69% sensitivity and 72% to 85% specificity.

This clonotype originated in a woman under 40 with Graves' ophthalmopathy. The sample comprised blood.

CDR3 amino acids: CASSDMRLANTGELFF. CDR3 sequence (DNA): TGTGCCAGCAGTGATATGAGACTAGCGAACACCGGGGAGCTGTTTTTT. The chain employs TRBV2 and TRBJ2-2; D possibly corresponds to TRBD2 (6 bases). Trimming left V 3 bases short and J 0 bases short, with 11 bases between. The CDR3 spans 16 residues. Germline CDR1 is SNHLY and CDR2 is FYNNEI.